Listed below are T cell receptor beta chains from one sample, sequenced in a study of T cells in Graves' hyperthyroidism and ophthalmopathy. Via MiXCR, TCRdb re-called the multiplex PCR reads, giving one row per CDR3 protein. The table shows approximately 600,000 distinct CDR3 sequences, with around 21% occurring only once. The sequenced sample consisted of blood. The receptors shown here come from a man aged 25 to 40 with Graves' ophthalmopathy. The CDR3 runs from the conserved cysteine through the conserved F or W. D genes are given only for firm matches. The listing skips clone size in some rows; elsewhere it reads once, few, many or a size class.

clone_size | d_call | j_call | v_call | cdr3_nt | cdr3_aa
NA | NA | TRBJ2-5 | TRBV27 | TGTGCCACGCAAGGGGCTTACCAAGAGACCCAGTACTTC | CATQGAYQETQYF
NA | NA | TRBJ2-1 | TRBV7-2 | TGTGCCAGCAGCTTACCGGTCGCGGGGTCTTACCATGCGGGGTCTTACAATGAGCAGTTCTTC | CASSLPVAGSYHAGSYNEQFF
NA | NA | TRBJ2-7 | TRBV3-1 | TGTGCCAGCAGCCGGAGGAGTCGCTACGAGCAGTACTTC | CASSRRSRYEQYF
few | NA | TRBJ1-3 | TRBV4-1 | TGCGCCAGCAGCCTCACGGGACTAGCGTACCTCTCTGGAAACACCATATATTTT | CASSLTGLAYLSGNTIYF
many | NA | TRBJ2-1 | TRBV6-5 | TGTGCCAGCAGTTACGGCGCGCAGGGAAGAAATGAGCAGTTCTTC | CASSYGAQGRNEQFF
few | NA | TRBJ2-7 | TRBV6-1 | TGTGCCAGCAGCCCTACTCGGACGACATCGGCCTACGAGCAGTACTTC | CASSPTRTTSAYEQYF
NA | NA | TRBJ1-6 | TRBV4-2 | TGTGCCAGCAGCCAACTCGGAGATAATTCACCCCTCCACTTT | CASSQLGDNSPLHF
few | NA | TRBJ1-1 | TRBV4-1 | TGCGCCAGCAGCCAAGGTTGGAGCACTGAAGCTTTCTTT | CASSQGWSTEAFF
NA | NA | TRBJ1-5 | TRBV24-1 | TGTGCCACCAGCTCTCTAAGCAATCAGCCCCAGCATTTT | CATSSLSNQPQHF
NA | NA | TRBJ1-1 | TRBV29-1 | TGCAGCGTTACAGTCGGCACCACTGAAGCTTTCTTT | CSVTVGTTEAFF
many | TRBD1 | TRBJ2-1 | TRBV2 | TGTGCCAGCAGAGGGACAGGGGCCCACAATGAGCAGTTCTTC | CASRGTGAHNEQFF
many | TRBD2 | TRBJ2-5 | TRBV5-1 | TGCGCCAGCAGCTTCACACTAGCGGGAGGAGAGACCCAGTACTTC | CASSFTLAGGETQYF
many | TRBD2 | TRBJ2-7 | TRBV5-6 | TGTGCCAGCAGCGAAGCTAGCGGGAGGGCCTACGAGCAGTACTTC | CASSEASGRAYEQYF
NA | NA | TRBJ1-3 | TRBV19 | TGTGCCACCTTGAGAGGCTCTGGAAACACCATATATTTT | CATLRGSGNTIYF
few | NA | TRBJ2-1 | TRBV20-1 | TGCAGTGCTGAGACCCTTAATGAGCAGTTCTTC | CSAETLNEQFF
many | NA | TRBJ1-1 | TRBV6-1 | TGTGCCAGCAGTCGGGGAGGAGGGATGACTGAAGCTTTCTTT | CASSRGGGMTEAFF
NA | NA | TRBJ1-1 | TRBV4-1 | TGCGCCAGCAGCCAGGACGGGTTGAACACTGAAGCTTTCTTT | CASSQDGLNTEAFF
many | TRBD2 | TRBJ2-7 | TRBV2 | TGTGCCAGTCGACTAGCGGGACCGTCCTACGAGCAGTACTTC | CASRLAGPSYEQYF
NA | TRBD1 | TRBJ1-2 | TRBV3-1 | TGTGCCAGCAGCCGGACAGGGGGCATTTACACCTTC | CASSRTGGIYTF
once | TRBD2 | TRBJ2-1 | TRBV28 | TGTGCCAGCAGTCTCGGACTAGCGGGCAGTGAGCAGTTCTTC | CASSLGLAGSEQFF
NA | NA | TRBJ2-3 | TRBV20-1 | TGCAGTGCTAACCTGATAGGCGTACCTAGCACAGATACGCAGTATTTT | CSANLIGVPSTDTQYF
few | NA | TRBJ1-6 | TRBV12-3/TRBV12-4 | TGTGCCAGCAGTTTGAAGCCGAAGAATTCACCCCTCCACTTT | CASSLKPKNSPLHF
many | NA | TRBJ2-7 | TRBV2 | TGTGCCAGCAGTCCTGGACGGAACTACGAGCAGTACTTC | CASSPGRNYEQYF
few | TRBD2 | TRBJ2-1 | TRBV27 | TGTGCCAGCAGTCTGTGGGAGGGAAGGAATGAGCAGTTCTTC | CASSLWEGRNEQFF
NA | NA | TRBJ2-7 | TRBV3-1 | TGTGCCAGCAGCCATGGACGAGCGTCCTACGAGCAGTACTTC | CASSHGRASYEQYF
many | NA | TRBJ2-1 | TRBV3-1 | TGTGCCAGCAGCCAAGATATCCGGTTGTACAATGAGCAGTTCTTC | CASSQDIRLYNEQFF
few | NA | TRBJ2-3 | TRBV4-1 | TGCGCCAGCAGCCAAGAGTCCCGGGCAAGCACAGATACGCAGTATTTT | CASSQESRASTDTQYF
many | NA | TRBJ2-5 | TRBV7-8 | TGTGCCAGCAGCCCTACTAGCTTCGAGACCCAGTACTTC | CASSPTSFETQYF
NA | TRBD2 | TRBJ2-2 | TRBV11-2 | TGTGCCAGCATTCCGCTGACTAGCGGGAACGCGAGAGCGAACACCGGGGAGCTGTTTTTT | CASIPLTSGNARANTGELFF
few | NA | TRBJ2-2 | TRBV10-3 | TGTGCCATCAGTGATAAGGGGCTTAACACCGGGGAGCTGTTTTTT | CAISDKGLNTGELFF
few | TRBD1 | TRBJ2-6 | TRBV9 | TGTGCCAGCAGCGGACGGGACAGGAGGCTATCTGGGGCCAACGTCCTGACTTTC | CASSGRDRRLSGANVLTF
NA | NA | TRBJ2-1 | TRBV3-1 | TGTGCCAGCAGCCAAGAGCTACAGGCTGGGGCCTACAATGAGCAGTTCTTC | CASSQELQAGAYNEQFF
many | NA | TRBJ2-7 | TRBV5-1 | TGCGCCAGCAGCTTGGGACTCGACGGATACGAGCAGTACTTC | CASSLGLDGYEQYF